Below, 3 T cell receptor beta chains from the same sample are listed, as sequenced in a study of cytomegalovirus exposure and HLA in healthy donors. PCR primers comprised 60 Vbeta and 13 Jbeta primers. Here immunoSEQ multiplex PCR was the method, and the copy in TCRdb shows in-frame clones only, minus some. In the table there are 55,000 to 70,000 clones, roughly 71% of which are singletons. The sequencing input was PBMCs. The receptors come from an older woman in good health and CMV-seropositive.

The chain links TRBV18 to TRBJ2-2; a weak D match, TRBD2 (6 bases). The CDR3 spans 14 residues. CDR1 and CDR2 from the germline V gene are KGHSH and LQKENI. Trimming took 6 bases from V and 4 from J, leaving 12 bases between them. The DNA for the CDR3 is TGTGCCAGCTCGACCGAAGCGGGCACCGGGGAGCTGTTTTTT. Its protein product is CASSTEAGTGELFF.

This clone is medium-sized by share. The V gene is TRBV7-2, the J gene TRBJ1-4; 7 bases agree with TRBD1. Germline trimming cut 5 bases from V and 7 bases from J; bases unmatched to any gene: 4. Germline-derived CDR1 and CDR2 are SGHTA and FQGNSA. The CDR3 length is 13 residues. Written as DNA, the CDR3 is TGTGCCAGCAGCCAGGGGGGAGGTGAAAAACTGTTTTTT. The encoded protein is CASSQGGGEKLFF.

The gene calls are TRBV30 and TRBJ1-6; perhaps TRBD1 as D (5 bases). This CDR3 region has 15 residues. V lost 3 bases and J lost 6, with 15 bases in between. Germline CDR1 and CDR2: GTSNPN and SVGIG (reference sequence). The DNA of the CDR3 is TGTGCCTGGAGATCAGGGATATTCGGTAATTCACCCCTCCACTTT. It specifies CAWRSGIFGNSPLHF.